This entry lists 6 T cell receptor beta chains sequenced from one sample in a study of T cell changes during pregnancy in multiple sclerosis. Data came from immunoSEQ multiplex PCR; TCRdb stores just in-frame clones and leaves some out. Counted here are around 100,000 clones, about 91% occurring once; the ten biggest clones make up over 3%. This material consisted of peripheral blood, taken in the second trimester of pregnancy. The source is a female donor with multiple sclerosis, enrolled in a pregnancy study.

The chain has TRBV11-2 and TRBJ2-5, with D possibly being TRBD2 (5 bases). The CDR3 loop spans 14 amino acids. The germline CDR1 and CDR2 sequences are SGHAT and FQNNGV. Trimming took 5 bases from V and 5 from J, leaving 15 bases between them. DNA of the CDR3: TGTGCCAGCAGCCCTCGAACTAGTTTGGAGACCCAGTACTTC. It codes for CASSPRTSLETQYF.

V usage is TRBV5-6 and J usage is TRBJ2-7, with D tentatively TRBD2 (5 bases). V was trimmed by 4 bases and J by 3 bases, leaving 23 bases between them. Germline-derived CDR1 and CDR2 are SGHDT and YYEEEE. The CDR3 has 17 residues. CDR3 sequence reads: CASSPYPRASRHYEQYF. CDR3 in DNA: TGTGCCAGCAGCCCCTACCCGAGGGCCTCACGACACTACGAGCAGTACTTC. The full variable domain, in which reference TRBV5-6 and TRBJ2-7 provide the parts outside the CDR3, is DAGVTQSPTHLIKTRGQQVTLRCSPKSGHDTVSWYQQALGQGPQFIFQYYEEEERQRGNFPDRFSGHQFPNYSSELNVNALLLGDSALYLCASSPYPRASRHYEQYFGPGTRLTVT.

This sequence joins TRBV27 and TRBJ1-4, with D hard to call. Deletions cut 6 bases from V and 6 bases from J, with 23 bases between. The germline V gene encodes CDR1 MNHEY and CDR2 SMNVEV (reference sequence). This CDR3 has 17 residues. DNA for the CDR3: TGTGCCAGCAGAGGCCTAGCTAAGGGTCAGGCGCATGAAAAACTGTTTTTT. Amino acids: CASRGLAKGQAHEKLFF.

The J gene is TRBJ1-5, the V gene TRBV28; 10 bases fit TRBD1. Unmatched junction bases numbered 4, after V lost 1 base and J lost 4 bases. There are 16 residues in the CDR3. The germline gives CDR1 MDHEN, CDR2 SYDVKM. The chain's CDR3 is CASSLSGTGENQPQHF. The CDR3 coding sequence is TGTGCCAGCAGTTTATCCGGGACAGGGGAGAATCAGCCCCAGCATTTT.

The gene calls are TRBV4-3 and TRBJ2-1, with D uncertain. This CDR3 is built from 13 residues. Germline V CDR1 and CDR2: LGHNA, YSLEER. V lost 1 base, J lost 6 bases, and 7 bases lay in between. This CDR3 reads CASSQAHGNEQFF. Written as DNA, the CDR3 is TGCGCCAGCAGCCAAGCGCACGGCAATGAGCAGTTCTTC.

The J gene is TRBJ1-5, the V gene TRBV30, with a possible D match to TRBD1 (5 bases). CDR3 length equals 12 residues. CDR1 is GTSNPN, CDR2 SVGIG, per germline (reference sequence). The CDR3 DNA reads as TGTGTACTCGACAGTAGTAATCAGCCCCAGCATTTT. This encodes CVLDSSNQPQHF.